Sequencing of this T cell receptor (delta chain) was carried out in a study of gamma-delta T cells after stem cell transplantation. TCRdb reprocessed the RT-PCR reads using CATT. Of some 1,200 delta-chain clones detected, less than 20% appear once; the ten largest clones hold about 31%. Within the sample, this clone is large. The CDR3 is 17 residues long. Germline CDR1 and CDR2: GEAIGNYY and EKD. V lost 0 bases and J lost 0, with 16 bases in between. This sequence joins TRDV2 and TRDJ1; D is possibly TRDD3 (6 bases). The source of this sequence is a human donor. It is not recorded whose cells these are; they may come from a transplant donor. Source material: gamma-delta T cells. CDR3 in DNA: TGTGCCTGTGACACCGTTGGGGGGCCGTTGTACACCGATAAACTCATCTTT. Amino acid sequence: CACDTVGGPLYTDKLIF.